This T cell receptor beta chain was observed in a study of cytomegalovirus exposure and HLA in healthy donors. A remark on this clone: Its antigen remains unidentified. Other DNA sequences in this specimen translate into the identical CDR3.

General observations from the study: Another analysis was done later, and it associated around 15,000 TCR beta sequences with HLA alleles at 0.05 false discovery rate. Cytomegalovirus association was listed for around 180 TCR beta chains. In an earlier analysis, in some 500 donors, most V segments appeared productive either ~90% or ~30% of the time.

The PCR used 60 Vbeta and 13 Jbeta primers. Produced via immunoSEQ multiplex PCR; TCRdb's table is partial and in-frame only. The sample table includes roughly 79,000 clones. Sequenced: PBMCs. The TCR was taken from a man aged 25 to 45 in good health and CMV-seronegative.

The CDR3 DNA reads as TGTGCCTCCAGCCAAGTCTCAGGGGGCGTTTCGGGGGCCAACGTCCTGACTTTC. It is translated as CASSQVSGGVSGANVLTF. The rearrangement links TRBV14 to TRBJ2-6, with 8 bases lining up with TRBD1. This CDR3 has 18 residues. Germline-derived CDR1 and CDR2 are SGHDN and FVKESK. Trimming took 11 bases from V and 4 from J; bases not matched to a gene: 19.